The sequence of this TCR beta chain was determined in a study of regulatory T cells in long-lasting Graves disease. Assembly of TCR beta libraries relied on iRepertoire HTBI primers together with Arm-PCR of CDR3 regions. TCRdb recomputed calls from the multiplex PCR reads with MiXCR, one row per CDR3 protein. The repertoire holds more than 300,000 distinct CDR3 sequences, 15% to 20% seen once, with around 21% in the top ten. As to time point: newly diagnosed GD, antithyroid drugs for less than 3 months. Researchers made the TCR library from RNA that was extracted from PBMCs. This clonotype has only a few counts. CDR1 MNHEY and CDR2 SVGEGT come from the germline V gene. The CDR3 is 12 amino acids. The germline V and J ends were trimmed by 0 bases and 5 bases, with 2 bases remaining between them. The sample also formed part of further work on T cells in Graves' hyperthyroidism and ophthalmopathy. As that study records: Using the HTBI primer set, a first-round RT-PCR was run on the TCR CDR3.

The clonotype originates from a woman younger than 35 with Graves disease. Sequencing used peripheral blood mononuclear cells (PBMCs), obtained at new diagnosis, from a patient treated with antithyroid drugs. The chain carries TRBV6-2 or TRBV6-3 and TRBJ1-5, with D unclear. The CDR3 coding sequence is TGTGCCAGCAGTTACTCAGATCAGCCCCAGCATTTT. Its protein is CASSYSDQPQHF.